This TCR beta chain was recovered during a study of spatial heterogeneity in lung cancer. For the study at large: Beta-chain sequences were consistently detected more often than alpha-chain sequences. Combinations of a unique TCR and a UMI were tallied in raw reads, and on average each appeared more than ten times.

The presence of a unique molecular identifier marked each TCR cDNA molecule. Using its own MiXCR run on the 5' RACE reads, TCRdb lists one record per CDR3 protein. Found here are 3,000 to 4,000 distinct CDR3 sequences, roughly 40% of them singletons; the top ten hold roughly 79%. About this clonotype itself: What it binds is unknown.

Specified time point: sample taken at primary tumor resection. Sequencing of whole RNA from tumor, nontumor lung or frozen PBMC involved no sorting. V gave up 5 bases and J gave up 10 bases; unmatched junction bases: 7. The CDR3 has 13 amino acids. Germline V gene lookup returns CDR1 DFQATT and CDR2 SNEGSKA (reference sequence). Study-wide results and limits: Expanded tumor TCRs that were ubiquitous appeared in blood more at resection than follow-up.

The chain employs TRBV20-1 and TRBJ1-5; 11 bases line up with TRBD1. Source: PBMCs, taken at surgery. This sequence originates from a male donor with early-stage non-small cell lung cancer. CDR3 in amino acids: CSAEGQGDSPQHF. The CDR3 nucleotides are TGCAGTGCTGAGGGACAGGGGGATTCACCCCAGCATTTT.